This entry describes one T cell receptor (beta chain). Its antigen is unknown. The record has no base qualities; no much larger clone is one base away. Cells with a CD4+CD8-CD45RO-CD45RA+ profile were isolated by FACS and defined as naive CD4+ T cells, and those with a CD8+CD4-CD45RA+CD27bright profile were defined as naive CD8+ T cells. The antibodies used for sorting targeted CD4 (RPA-T4), CD8 (SK1), CD27 (O323), CD45RA (HI100) and CD45RO (UCHL1). Sequenced on a 454 GS FLX Titanium. A previously published linear amplification protocol was used to build the TCR libraries, starting from roughly 500 ng of total RNA. The sequencing itself ran on the Roche/454 Genome Sequencer using Titanium chemistry. Regarding the original processing steps: From roughly five of the healthy donors, a total of roughly 78,000 rearranged TCR alpha transcripts were sequenced. Duplicate transcripts were removed, and unique TCR clonotypes were defined by the CDR3 junction according to IMGT nomenclature. Using logistic regression in R 2.13.0, the researchers modeled CD4 versus CD8 status as a function of V and J genes, with an adjustment for donor effects and a Bonferroni correction for multiple testing. TCRdb took the public reads, trimmed them with fastp at Q25, ran MiXCR for clone calling and kept in-frame beta chains. Rows with one shared CDR3 protein collapse into an entry with the most common genes and DNA. TCRdb's processing, not the authors' own work, is the source of the V and J calls. In this sample the table shows 150,000 to 200,000 distinct CDR3 sequences, 65% to 75% of which occur a single time. The ten most abundant clones make up less than 2.5% of the sample.

The CDR3 spans 14 residues, from the cysteine through the phenylalanine. Only CDR3 DNA remains: 42 bases, in frame from the first base. For this chain, trimming is 5 bases at the V end and 1 base at the J end, and the number of junction bases without a gene match is 6. CDR1 is given as SQVTM and CDR2 as ANQGSEA, both from the germline V gene. The data were obtained in a study of healthy donors' naive CD4 and CD8 T cells (dated by TCRdb to 2015 to 2017). With regard to the full study: The donors were selected to cover three age groups of six people each (20-25, 40-50 and 60-70 years), had a mean age of about 47, and were half female. For TCR alpha, a new primer set was designed to cover all functional IMGT alpha gene variants, and all other steps followed the beta-chain workflow. The study sequenced rearranged TCR alpha and beta chains from naive CD4+ and CD8+ T cells to test how TCR variation relates to lineage commitment. Peripheral blood mononuclear cells were obtained from 18 unrelated, healthy individuals. Donors were HLA-typed by sequencing at HLA-A, -B, -C, -DRB1, -DQB1 and -DPB1 using the SBTexcellerator protocol, an ABI3130xl analyzer and SBTengine software.

Points the paper makes about the study in general: In both chains, CD4+ lineage was associated with a positively charged CDR3 and CD8+ lineage with a negatively charged CDR3. Taken together, V genes, J genes and CDR3 charge appeared to account for 10% to 15% of the variance in CD4/CD8 propensity, mostly acting in an additive way. Most V and J gene segments were reportedly biased between naive CD4+ and CD8+ cells, consistently across donors and independent of HLA genotype. Possible repertoire bias arising from homeostatic proliferation of naive T cells was not directly addressed. Because alpha and beta chains were sequenced in bulk and could not be paired, the effects of the two chains in combination were not assessed.

Specimen: naive CD4+ and CD8+ T cells sorted from blood, pooled from several donors. In light of the paper, this sample's cell subset or site label describes: FACS-sorted naive CD4+ (CD45RO-CD45RA+) and naive CD8+ (CD45RA+CD27bright) T cells. The sequence derives from a pool of human donors in good health; the sample pools cells from several healthy donors. The V and J segments used are TRBV29-1 and TRBJ2-7, and TRBD2 matches 9 of the central bases. At the DNA level, the sequence is TGCAGCGTTCCAATAGCGGGGGCGTCCTACGAGCAGTACTTC. The resulting protein is CSVPIAGASYEQYF.